The next 29 T cell receptor beta chains were all read from a single sample in a study of cytomegalovirus exposure and HLA in healthy donors (dated by TCRdb to 2015 to 2018). The library was generated by the immunoSEQ multiplex PCR assay. TCRdb took over this immuneACCESS table, retaining in-frame rearrangements with V and J assigned. Such tables are incomplete; in checked studies, under half of the missing clones stem from an unresolved V gene, and the remainder is unexplained. Present in this sample are 130,000 to 150,000 clones, around 89% of which were seen just once. Of the sample, roughly 6.4% is held by the ten largest clones. The sequenced material came from PBMCs. The receptors were sampled from a woman between 25 and 40 years old in good health and CMV-seropositive.

The count of this clone is one. The V call is TRBV11-2, the J call TRBJ2-1; D unresolved. V was clipped by 5 bases and J by 10 bases, with 15 bases between them. Germline V gene lookup returns CDR1 SGHAT and CDR2 FQNNGV. The CDR3 is made up of 13 amino acids. As DNA, the CDR3 is TGTGCCAGCAGCCCCCGACTGGCTGACGAGCAGTTCTTC. This sequence encodes CASSPRLADEQFF.

This rearrangement joins TRBV9 to TRBJ2-3; D is unresolved. The CDR3 is 16 residues long. V dropped 0 bases and J dropped 0 bases, with 11 bases sitting between them. The V gene's germline CDR1 is SGDLS and CDR2 YYNGEE. This chain's CDR3 is CASSVDGRSSTDTQYF. DNA of the CDR3: TGTGCCAGCAGCGTAGATGGCCGCTCTAGCACAGATACGCAGTATTTT. Together with reference TRBV9 and TRBJ2-3, the CDR3 gives the full variable domain: DSGVTQTPKHLITATGQRVTLRCSPRSGDLSVYWYQQSLDQGLQFLIQYYNGEERAKGNILERFSAQQFPDLHSELNLSSLELGDSALYFCASSVDGRSSTDTQYFGPGTRLTVL.

The rearrangement joins TRBV19 to TRBJ1-5; no clear D. Germline V CDR1 and CDR2: LNHDA, SQIVND (reference sequence). The CDR3 is 15 residues long. V gave up 3 bases and J gave up 0 bases, with 9 bases separating them. The CDR3 bases are TGTGCCAGTAGTATTTCGGGGAATAGCAATCAGCCCCAGCATTTT. This translates into CASSISGNSNQPQHF.

This clone was observed once. V gene TRBV27 combines with J gene TRBJ1-5; 9 bases line up with TRBD1. The germline gives CDR1 MNHEY, CDR2 SMNVEV (reference sequence). The CDR3 is 17 amino acids. With 6 bases clipped from V and 0 bases from J, the junction kept 9 bases outside the gene matches. The CDR3 reads CASSSGDRAISNQPQHF. CDR3 bases: TGTGCCAGCAGCTCGGGGGACAGGGCAATTAGCAATCAGCCCCAGCATTTT.

CDR3 sequence: CASQDRGNTQYF. CDR3 coding DNA: TGTGCCAGCCAGGACAGGGGTAATACGCAGTATTTT. J is TRBJ2-3 and V is TRBV27, with 9 bases lining up with TRBD1. Germline lookup yields CDR1 MNHEY and CDR2 SMNVEV (reference sequence). The trim removed 8 bases at V and 7 bases at J, leaving 4 bases unmatched. This CDR3 is 12 amino acids long.

The gene calls are TRBV28 and TRBJ2-1; a possible D gene is TRBD2 (5 bases). Between the trimmed V and J ends, which lost 8 bases and 4 bases, there was a span of 9 bases. This CDR3 is built from 12 residues. Germline V gene data show CDR1 as MDHEN and CDR2 as SYDVKM. CDR3 amino acids: CASFGVYNEQFF. CDR3 sequence (DNA): TGTGCCAGCTTCGGGGTATACAATGAGCAGTTCTTC.

This rearrangement joins TRBV11-2 to TRBJ2-1; D may be TRBD2 (6 bases). V lost 4 bases to trimming and J lost 0 bases, with 13 bases between them. The CDR3 runs to 16 residues. Germline V gene sequence: CDR1 SGHAT, CDR2 FQNNGV. The CDR3 coding sequence is TGTGCCAGCAGCTGGCTAGCGAGCACCTCCTACAATGAGCAGTTCTTC. Residues: CASSWLASTSYNEQFF.

Only a few counts were recorded for this clone. The genes are TRBV2 and TRBJ1-2; unclear D gene. CDR3 size: 14 residues. With 8 bases removed from V and 1 base from J, the gap between germline ends came to 14 bases. Germline CDR1 is SNHLY and CDR2 is FYNNEI. CDR3 residues: CASLRRGLNYGYTF. Written as DNA, the CDR3 is TGTGCCAGCCTGAGGCGAGGTCTTAACTATGGCTACACCTTC.

The count of this clone is one. This sequence joins TRBV27 and TRBJ2-1; D is possibly TRBD2 (5 bases). V lost 2 bases and J lost 7, with 15 bases in between. The CDR3 has 15 residues. Germline V gene data show CDR1 as MNHEY and CDR2 as SMNVEV (reference sequence). CDR3 protein: CASSLNGGFSNEQFF. DNA of the CDR3: TGTGCCAGCAGTTTAAATGGAGGATTCTCAAATGAGCAGTTCTTC.

The V call is TRBV4-1, the J call TRBJ2-7, with TRBD2 matching 9 bases. V gave up 0 bases and J gave up 4 bases; unmatched junction bases: 7. Looked up from germline, CDR1 is MGHRA and CDR2 is YSYEKL. The CDR3 consists of 16 residues. The CDR3 reads CASSQDSGRADYEQYF. The CDR3 bases are TGCGCCAGCAGCCAAGATAGCGGGAGAGCTGATTACGAGCAGTACTTC.

The chain links TRBV18 to TRBJ1-4, with 9 bases identical to TRBD1. Germline loops: CDR1 KGHSH, CDR2 LQKENI. V was pared by 2 bases and J by 12 bases, with 4 bases of the junction left unmatched. The CDR3 loop spans 13 amino acids. The CDR3 loop reads CASSPRDREELFF. CDR3 DNA sequence: TGTGCCAGCTCACCAAGGGACAGGGAGGAACTGTTTTTT.

The CDR3 DNA follows: TGTGCCAGTAGTATTGGCAGATACAATGAGCAGTTCTTC. It codes for CASSIGRYNEQFF. This rearrangement joins TRBV19 to TRBJ2-1; D remains unclear. From germline, CDR1 is LNHDA and CDR2 SQIVND (reference sequence). V lost 3 bases and J lost 4, with 7 bases in between. The CDR3 consists of 13 residues.

This rearrangement joins TRBV5-1 to TRBJ1-1; unclear D gene. Trimming took 5 bases from V and 3 from J, leaving 17 bases between them. The CDR3 spans 15 residues. Per the germline V gene, CDR1 is SGHRS and CDR2 is YFSETQ. The chain's CDR3 is CASSRGTRRDTEAFF. The CDR3 bases are TGCGCCAGCAGTAGAGGCACACGACGAGACACTGAAGCTTTCTTT.

The rearrangement uses TRBV29-1 and TRBJ2-1; D is undetermined. The CDR3 is 14 amino acids. Germline CDR1 reads SQVTM; CDR2 reads ANQGSEA. V dropped 3 bases and J dropped 3 bases, with 12 bases sitting between them. CDR3: CSVEGTIIYNEQFF. The CDR3 DNA is TGCAGCGTTGAGGGCACCATTATCTACAATGAGCAGTTCTTC.

The chain carries TRBV19 and TRBJ1-5; D perhaps matches TRBD1 (5 bases). Germline-derived CDR1 and CDR2 are LNHDA and SQIVND (reference sequence). The CDR3 extends over 14 amino acids. With 5 bases removed from V and 7 bases from J, the gap between germline ends came to 15 bases. The CDR3 DNA sequence: TGTGCCAGTAGTGAGACGGGGGAATGGCAGCCCCAGCATTTT. Translating gives CASSETGEWQPQHF.

The chain joins TRBV27 to TRBJ1-6, with a weak D call TRBD1 (5 bases). The CDR3 contains 15 residues. Germline-derived CDR1 and CDR2 are MNHEY and SMNVEV (reference sequence). Trimming pared 3 bases from V and 5 bases from J, leaving 11 bases between. CDR3 sequence reads: CASSLEQVNNSPLHF. Written as DNA, the CDR3 is TGTGCCAGCAGTTTGGAACAGGTTAATAATTCACCCCTCCACTTT.

The chain has TRBV5-3 and TRBJ2-2; tentatively, D is TRBD2 (5 bases). TRBV5-3 is treated as an ORF (open reading frame) with a function not yet certain. The CDR3 is 17 residues long. Trimming took off 5 bases at V and 1 base at J, with 18 bases between the two ends. CDR3 bases: TGTGCCAGAAGACTCGGACTGAATCGTAAGAACACCGGGGAGCTGTTTTTT. The encoded protein is CARRLGLNRKNTGELFF.

The chain uses TRBV21-1 and TRBJ2-2; the table assigns TRBD2, which was not confirmed against the DNA. TRBV21-1 is tagged as a pseudogene. The CDR3 has 15 amino acids. CDR3 coding DNA: TGTGCCAGGAAAGGTAGCGGGTCGAACACCGGGGAGCTGTTTTTT. Amino acids: CARKGSGSNTGELFF.

The gene calls are TRBV9 and TRBJ1-2, with TRBD1 matching over 7 bases. CDR3 length equals 13 residues. CDR1 is SGDLS, CDR2 YYNGEE, per germline. The ends lost 4 bases at V and 6 bases at J; junction bases unmatched: 6. The CDR3 reads CASSQGGADGYTF. The CDR3 DNA sequence: TGTGCCAGCAGCCAGGGGGGAGCTGATGGCTACACCTTC.

The sample holds a few counts of this clone. The V gene is TRBV7-6, the J gene TRBJ1-3, with 11 bases identical to TRBD1. This CDR3 has 17 amino acids. Germline V lookup: CDR1 SGHVS, CDR2 FNYEAQ. V shed 2 bases, J shed 4 bases, and the junction held 7 bases outside the gene matches. The CDR3 is CASSLLGQGAQGNTIYF. The CDR3 nucleotides read TGTGCCAGCAGCTTATTAGGACAGGGGGCACAAGGAAACACCATATATTTT.

The V call is TRBV4-1, the J call TRBJ2-5; possibly TRBD2 for D (5 bases). Germline values: CDR1 MGHRA, CDR2 YSYEKL. V lost 0 bases, J lost 3 bases, and 11 bases lay in between. The CDR3 has 15 residues. CDR3 nucleotides: TGCGCCAGCAGCCAAGATGAGGGCGAGGAAGAGACCCAGTACTTC. It is translated as CASSQDEGEEETQYF.

CDR3 DNA: TGTGCCAGCTCGCTCCTACAGGGGGGAAGTGTCTATGGCTACACCTTC. Protein: CASSLLQGGSVYGYTF. The chain uses TRBV18 and TRBJ1-2; 8 bases line up with TRBD1. The junction had 13 bases not matched to a gene; V was cut back by 6 bases and J by 4 bases. This CDR3 is built from 16 residues. Germline loops: CDR1 KGHSH, CDR2 LQKENI. Looking up the rest from reference TRBV18 and TRBJ1-2 gives the full variable domain: NAGVMQNPRHLVRRRGQEARLRCSPMKGHSHVYWYRQLPEEGLKFMVYLQKENIIDESGMPKERFSAEFPKEGPSILRIQQVVRGDSAAYFCASSLLQGGSVYGYTFGSGTRLTVV.

This chain connects TRBV29-1 to TRBJ1-2; no reliable D call. Germline lookup yields CDR1 SQVTM and CDR2 ANQGSEA. Trimming stripped 3 bases from V and 6 bases from J, with 11 bases between. The CDR3 totals 12 residues. The CDR3 coding sequence is TGCAGCGTTGACGGGGTGTCGGATGGCTACACCTTC. Encoded protein: CSVDGVSDGYTF.

The chain uses TRBV19 and TRBJ2-5; D may be TRBD2 (6 bases). Trimming took off 3 bases at V and 5 bases at J, with 16 bases between the two ends. This CDR3 region has 15 residues. Germline values: CDR1 LNHDA, CDR2 SQIVND (reference sequence). The CDR3 region is CASSIGNPGGETQYF. The CDR3 region has the DNA TGTGCCAGTAGTATTGGCAACCCCGGAGGGGAGACCCAGTACTTC.

The chain carries TRBV5-8 and TRBJ2-7; 10 bases align to TRBD1. CDR3 length: 14 residues. Trimming at V came to 3 bases and at J to 5 bases, leaving 5 bases not matched to a gene. Germline loops: CDR1 SGHTS, CDR2 YDEGEE. CDR3 in amino acids: CASSYRDRGDEQYF. CDR3 in DNA: TGTGCCAGCAGCTACCGGGACAGGGGTGACGAGCAGTACTTC.

The genes are TRBV9 and TRBJ2-5, with 8 nucleotides matching TRBD2. V lost 4 bases, J lost 5 bases, and 7 bases stayed unmatched. Germline V gene lookup returns CDR1 SGDLS and CDR2 YYNGEE. The CDR3 has 14 amino acids. CDR3 nucleotides: TGTGCCAGCAGCTTAACGGGAGGGGGGGAGACCCAGTACTTC. This sequence encodes CASSLTGGGETQYF.

The V call is TRBV28, the J call TRBJ2-3; D unclear. The CDR3 runs to 12 residues. V was trimmed by 8 bases and J by 2 bases, leaving 8 bases between them. The germline V gene has CDR1 MDHEN and CDR2 SYDVKM. CDR3 DNA: TGTGCCAGCCTATCCATCACAGATACGCAGTATTTT. Its protein product is CASLSITDTQYF.

The gene calls are TRBV2 and TRBJ1-5; 8 bases map to TRBD1. Looked up from germline, CDR1 is SNHLY and CDR2 is FYNNEI. After removal of 5 bases from V and 2 bases from J, the junction contained 5 bases not matched to a gene. There are 15 residues in the CDR3. The CDR3: CASSSQGVGNQPQHF. CDR3 DNA sequence: TGTGCCAGCAGTTCACAGGGGGTTGGCAATCAGCCCCAGCATTTT.

The genes are TRBV11-3 and TRBJ2-3; 8 nucleotides match TRBD2. J was trimmed by 1 base and V by 5 bases; bases with no gene match: 11. The germline gives CDR1 SGHNT, CDR2 YENEEA. The CDR3 is made up of 17 amino acids. DNA for the CDR3: TGTGCCAGCAGCCGGAATATTCCGGGACTAGGCACAGATACGCAGTATTTT. Its translation is CASSRNIPGLGTDTQYF. Combining the CDR3 with reference TRBV11-3 and TRBJ2-3 gives the whole variable domain EAGVVQSPRYKIIEKKQPVAFWCNPISGHNTLYWYLQNLGQGPELLIRYENEEAVDDSQLPKDRFSAERLKGVDSTLKIQPAELGDSAVYLCASSRNIPGLGTDTQYFGPGTRLTVL.